A selection of T cell receptor beta chains follows, all from one sample in a study of OX40 agonist ivuxolimab in advanced cancers. Some clones are missing from TCRdb's copy, which holds only in-frame ones; the method was immunoSEQ multiplex PCR. The sample consists of about 80,000 clones, about nine tenths of them appearing once. The source was CD4+ or CD8+ T cells sorted from blood, collected in a trial of the OX40 agonist ivuxolimab. The receptors come from an adult with an advanced solid tumor such as melanoma, head and neck, liver or kidney cancer. Both conserved end residues are part of each CDR3. Fields, in order: CDR3 protein, CDR3 DNA, V gene, D gene, J gene, clone size. The D gene is left open where the match is weak. Size is omitted from some rows. Given values are once, few, many or a class for expanded clones.

CDR3aa: CASSLYQGADTQYF; CDR3nt: TGTGCCAGCAGCTTGTACCAGGGAGCGGATACGCAGTATTTT; v_gene: TRBV5-4; d_gene: -; j_gene: TRBJ2-3; abundance: -
CDR3aa: CASSRVTNEKLFF; CDR3nt: TGTGCCAGCAGCCGGGTAACTAATGAAAAACTGTTTTTT; v_gene: TRBV5-6; d_gene: -; j_gene: TRBJ1-4; abundance: -
CDR3aa: CASRLKGGNQPQHF; CDR3nt: TGTGCCAGTAGACTAAAGGGTGGCAATCAGCCCCAGCATTTT; v_gene: TRBV19; d_gene: -; j_gene: TRBJ1-5; abundance: -
CDR3aa: CASSSDRVGGYTF; CDR3nt: TGTGCCAGCAGTTCAGACAGGGTTGGCGGCTACACCTTC; v_gene: TRBV6-4; d_gene: TRBD1; j_gene: TRBJ1-2; abundance: -
CDR3aa: CASSSSGGRADTQYF; CDR3nt: TGTGCCAGCAGCTCAAGCGGGGGGAGAGCAGATACGCAGTATTTT; v_gene: TRBV11-3; d_gene: TRBD2; j_gene: TRBJ2-3; abundance: -
CDR3aa: CASSSETGRQPQHF; CDR3nt: TGTGCCAGCAGCTCGGAGACAGGCCGTCAGCCCCAGCATTTT; v_gene: TRBV7-6; d_gene: -; j_gene: TRBJ1-5; abundance: -
CDR3aa: CASSFQQGARGYTF; CDR3nt: TGTGCCAGCAGTTTTCAACAGGGGGCTCGTGGCTACACCTTC; v_gene: TRBV27; d_gene: TRBD1; j_gene: TRBJ1-2; abundance: -
CDR3aa: CASSQWQGTGYTF; CDR3nt: TGCGCCAGCAGCCAATGGCAGGGGACTGGCTACACCTTC; v_gene: TRBV4-1; d_gene: -; j_gene: TRBJ1-2; abundance: -
CDR3aa: CASSAGGVNTGELFF; CDR3nt: TGTGCCAGCAGCGCCGGGGGTGTGAACACCGGGGAGCTGTTTTTT; v_gene: TRBV9; d_gene: -; j_gene: TRBJ2-2; abundance: -
CDR3aa: CASSLGQGVGLYGYTF; CDR3nt: TGTGCCAGCAGTTTGGGACAGGGAGTCGGTCTTTATGGCTACACCTTC; v_gene: TRBV28; d_gene: TRBD1; j_gene: TRBJ1-2; abundance: -
CDR3aa: CASSPPGTDKNIQYF; CDR3nt: TGTGCCAGCTCACCACCCGGGACCGATAAAAACATTCAGTACTTC; v_gene: TRBV18; d_gene: -; j_gene: TRBJ2-4; abundance: -
CDR3aa: CASSLATSANTGELFF; CDR3nt: TGTGCCAGCAGCTTAGCGACTAGCGCGAACACCGGGGAGCTGTTTTTT; v_gene: TRBV7-9; d_gene: TRBD2; j_gene: TRBJ2-2; abundance: -
CDR3aa: CASTISGRAYEQYF; CDR3nt: TGTGCCAGTACCATTAGCGGGAGGGCCTACGAGCAGTACTTC; v_gene: TRBV19; d_gene: TRBD2; j_gene: TRBJ2-7; abundance: -
CDR3aa: CASSSPGSTGDEQFF; CDR3nt: TGTGCCAGTAGTTCGCCCGGGTCGACGGGCGATGAGCAGTTCTTC; v_gene: TRBV19; d_gene: -; j_gene: TRBJ2-1; abundance: -
CDR3aa: CSAVAADSYYTF; CDR3nt: TGCAGCGCCGTGGCGGCAGACTCATACTACACCTTC; v_gene: TRBV29-1; d_gene: -; j_gene: TRBJ1-2; abundance: -
CDR3aa: CASSSLPVTNEKLFF; CDR3nt: TGTGCCAGCAGCTCCCTTCCGGTAACTAATGAAAAACTGTTTTTT; v_gene: TRBV7-9; d_gene: -; j_gene: TRBJ1-4; abundance: -
CDR3aa: CASSLAGVATGELFF; CDR3nt: TGTGCCAGCAGCTTAGCGGGGGTAGCCACCGGGGAGCTGTTTTTT; v_gene: TRBV7-2; d_gene: -; j_gene: TRBJ2-2; abundance: -
CDR3aa: CASTPLGTDTQYF; CDR3nt: TGTGCCAGCACCCCGTTGGGCACAGATACGCAGTATTTT; v_gene: TRBV27; d_gene: -; j_gene: TRBJ2-3; abundance: -
CDR3aa: CSASWEGEQFF; CDR3nt: TGCAGTGCTAGTTGGGAAGGTGAGCAGTTCTTC; v_gene: TRBV20-1; d_gene: -; j_gene: TRBJ2-1; abundance: -
CDR3aa: CASSTNRDTEAFF; CDR3nt: TGTGCCAGCTCAACCAACAGGGATACTGAAGCTTTCTTT; v_gene: TRBV18; d_gene: -; j_gene: TRBJ1-1; abundance: -
CDR3aa: CAWSVASGSLQYF; CDR3nt: TGTGCCTGGAGTGTCGCTAGCGGGAGTCTTCAGTACTTC; v_gene: TRBV30; d_gene: TRBD2; j_gene: TRBJ2-5; abundance: -
CDR3aa: CASSYRGTVNTEAFF; CDR3nt: TGTGCCAGTAGTTATCGGGGGACCGTGAACACTGAAGCTTTCTTT; v_gene: TRBV19; d_gene: -; j_gene: TRBJ1-1; abundance: -
CDR3aa: CATRTGPNQPQHF; CDR3nt: TGTGCCACACGCACAGGCCCCAATCAGCCCCAGCATTTT; v_gene: TRBV15; d_gene: -; j_gene: TRBJ1-5; abundance: -
CDR3aa: CASSLGDRNTEAFF; CDR3nt: TGTGCCAGCAGCTTGGGGGACAGGAACACTGAAGCTTTCTTT; v_gene: TRBV5-4; d_gene: TRBD1; j_gene: TRBJ1-1; abundance: -
CDR3aa: CASSPPGSRNEQFF; CDR3nt: TGTGCCAGCAGTCCACCCGGGAGTCGCAATGAGCAGTTCTTC; v_gene: TRBV28; d_gene: -; j_gene: TRBJ2-1; abundance: -
CDR3aa: CASSVTGLANYGYTF; CDR3nt: TGTGCCAGCAGTGTCACAGGGCTAGCTAACTATGGCTACACCTTC; v_gene: TRBV6-6; d_gene: -; j_gene: TRBJ1-2; abundance: -
CDR3aa: CASSYAWDRENYGYTF; CDR3nt: TGTGCCAGCAGTTACGCCTGGGACAGGGAGAACTATGGCTACACCTTC; v_gene: TRBV6-6; d_gene: TRBD1; j_gene: TRBJ1-2; abundance: -
CDR3aa: CASSPPNRISNQPQHF; CDR3nt: TGTGCCAGCTCACCACCGAACAGAATTAGCAATCAGCCCCAGCATTTT; v_gene: TRBV18; d_gene: -; j_gene: TRBJ1-5; abundance: -
CDR3aa: CSVLPSGGKGNEQFF; CDR3nt: TGCAGCGTCCTACCTTCAGGTGGGAAGGGAAATGAGCAGTTCTTC; v_gene: TRBV29-1; d_gene: -; j_gene: TRBJ2-1; abundance: -
CDR3aa: CASSLGTDRVDEQYF; CDR3nt: TGTGCCAGCAGCTTAGGGACGGACAGGGTTGACGAGCAGTACTTC; v_gene: TRBV5-4; d_gene: TRBD1; j_gene: TRBJ2-7; abundance: -
CDR3aa: CAIRQDLNLEAFF; CDR3nt: TGTGCCATTCGACAGGACCTCAACCTAGAAGCTTTCTTT; v_gene: TRBV10-3; d_gene: -; j_gene: TRBJ1-1; abundance: few
CDR3aa: CAGKLKDRVDSPLHF; CDR3nt: TGTGCCGGAAAATTAAAGGACAGGGTAGATTCACCCCTCCACTTT; v_gene: TRBV28; d_gene: TRBD1; j_gene: TRBJ1-6; abundance: -
CDR3aa: CASSLGDRGPLNTGELFF; CDR3nt: TGCGCCAGCAGCTTGGGTGACAGGGGCCCGCTGAACACCGGGGAGCTGTTTTTT; v_gene: TRBV5-1; d_gene: TRBD1; j_gene: TRBJ2-2; abundance: -
CDR3aa: CASSKTSGRGNEQFF; CDR3nt: TGTGCCAGCAGCAAGACTAGCGGGAGGGGCAATGAGCAGTTCTTC; v_gene: TRBV28; d_gene: TRBD2; j_gene: TRBJ2-1; abundance: once
CDR3aa: CASSWLGASNQPQHF; CDR3nt: TGTGCCAGCAGCTGGCTGGGGGCCAGCAATCAGCCCCAGCATTTT; v_gene: TRBV5-5; d_gene: -; j_gene: TRBJ1-5; abundance: -
CDR3aa: CASSPGGGRSSYNEQFF; CDR3nt: TGTGCCAGCAGCCCCGGGGGGGGGCGTAGCTCCTACAATGAGCAGTTCTTC; v_gene: TRBV7-3; d_gene: TRBD2; j_gene: TRBJ2-1; abundance: -
CDR3aa: CSVSTGTETQYF; CDR3nt: TGCAGCGTTTCTACGGGAACAGAGACCCAGTACTTC; v_gene: TRBV29-1; d_gene: -; j_gene: TRBJ2-5; abundance: once
CDR3aa: CASSLVYNEQFF; CDR3nt: TGTGCCAGCAGCTTGGTCTACAATGAGCAGTTCTTC; v_gene: TRBV5-4; d_gene: -; j_gene: TRBJ2-1; abundance: -
CDR3aa: CASSLTTETQYF; CDR3nt: TGTGCCAGCAGCTTGACTACGGAGACCCAGTACTTC; v_gene: TRBV7-2; d_gene: -; j_gene: TRBJ2-5; abundance: -
CDR3aa: CASSLVRQGYNEQFF; CDR3nt: TGTGCCAGCAGCTTAGTACGGCAGGGATACAATGAGCAGTTCTTC; v_gene: TRBV13; d_gene: -; j_gene: TRBJ2-1; abundance: -
CDR3aa: CASSANRAYEQYF; CDR3nt: TGTGCCAGCAGCGCAAACAGGGCCTACGAGCAGTACTTC; v_gene: TRBV11-1; d_gene: -; j_gene: TRBJ2-7; abundance: -
CDR3aa: CASSPVFDGGYTF; CDR3nt: TGTGCCAGCAGCCCAGTTTTCGACGGGGGCTACACCTTC; v_gene: TRBV28; d_gene: -; j_gene: TRBJ1-2; abundance: -
CDR3aa: CASSTVFRGDTQYF; CDR3nt: TGCGCCAGCAGCACCGTCTTTAGGGGAGATACGCAGTATTTT; v_gene: TRBV5-1; d_gene: -; j_gene: TRBJ2-3; abundance: -